These 22 T cell receptor beta chains came from one sample sequenced in a study of human T cells and chemical hapten exposure. Time point given: pre-sensitization, week 0. Noted treatment: therapeutic diphenylcyclopropenone sensitization with weekly scalp DPC. TCRdb re-analysed the RACE reads in MiXCR, keeping a single row per CDR3 protein. The profile shows about 180,000 distinct CDR3 sequences, around 30% of them singletons. The input for sequencing was whole blood, taken in connection with sensitization to the hapten diphenylcyclopropenone (DPC). These receptors were collected from a woman younger than 45 with alopecia areata. Some clones in this sample may be carry-over from other donors' samples.

In its sample, this clonotype was seen once. The chain carries TRBV5-1 and TRBJ1-5; D is possibly TRBD1 (6 bases). Trimming took off 5 bases at V and 4 bases at J, with 10 bases between the two ends. The germline V gene has CDR1 SGHRS and CDR2 YFSETQ. The CDR3 length is 13 residues. The CDR3 DNA follows: TGCGCCAGCAGGCCAGGGGATAATCAGCCCCAGCATTTT. This translates into CASRPGDNQPQHF.

This clonotype was seen a few times. V and J are TRBV29-1 and TRBJ1-1, with D maybe TRBD1 (5 bases). CDR1 SQVTM and CDR2 ANQGSEA come from the germline V gene. Deletions cut 7 bases from V and 0 bases from J, with 12 bases between. The CDR3 sequence is 13 residues long. The CDR3 sequence is CSAGEGMNTEAFF. Here the CDR3 DNA reads TGCAGCGCTGGTGAGGGGATGAACACTGAAGCTTTCTTT.

Many counts were recorded for this clonotype. The genes are TRBV7-3 and TRBJ2-2; D is tentatively TRBD1 or TRBD2 (5 bases each). Germline V gene data show CDR1 as SGHTA and CDR2 as FQGTGA. V lost 5 bases, J lost 4 bases, and 8 bases lay in between. CDR3 length: 13 residues. CDR3 nucleotides: TGTGCCAGCAGCCAAGGGACCACCGGGGAGCTGTTTTTT. Its protein is CASSQGTTGELFF. Full variable domain (rest looked up from reference TRBV7-3 and TRBJ2-2): GAGVSQTPSNKVTEKGKYVELRCDPISGHTALYWYRQSLGQGPEFLIYFQGTGAADDSGLPNDRFFAVRPEGSVSTLKIQRTERGDSAVYLCASSQGTTGELFFGEGSRLTVL.

This clonotype has just a few counts. This chain uses TRBV11-3 with TRBJ2-4; the D gene could be TRBD1 or TRBD2 (5 bases each). Trimming pared 5 bases from V and 6 bases from J, leaving 14 bases between. CDR1 and CDR2 (germline): SGHNT, YENEEA. The CDR3 contains 14 residues. The CDR3 loop is CASSPGPSTNIQYF. DNA of the CDR3: TGTGCCAGCAGCCCGGGGCCGTCGACAAACATTCAGTACTTC. The whole variable domain, filled in from reference TRBV11-3 and TRBJ2-4, reads EAGVVQSPRYKIIEKKQPVAFWCNPISGHNTLYWYLQNLGQGPELLIRYENEEAVDDSQLPKDRFSAERLKGVDSTLKIQPAELGDSAVYLCASSPGPSTNIQYFGAGTRLSVL.

The CDR3, as DNA: TGTGCCAGCAGTTATACAGAGATTCAGCCCCAGCATTTT. Translation: CASSYTEIQPQHF. This sequence joins TRBV6-2 or TRBV6-3 and TRBJ1-5; D is unclear. This CDR3 contains 13 residues. CDR1 and CDR2 (germline): MNHEY, SVGEGT. The ends were cut back, 3 bases at V and 6 bases at J, with 9 bases in the middle.

In nucleotides, the CDR3 is TGCAGCGTTCTCGGCGGGAGCAAAAATTGGGCAGATACGCAGTATTTT. It translates to CSVLGGSKNWADTQYF. V gene TRBV29-1 combines with J gene TRBJ2-3; 7 bases line up with TRBD2. Losses at the gene ends were 5 bases for V and 4 bases for J; bases not matched to a gene: 15. The CDR3 is 16 amino acids. In germline, CDR1 is SQVTM, CDR2 ANQGSEA.

The CDR3 here is CASSQAVPNEQFF. The CDR3 DNA reads as TGTGCCAGCAGCCAAGCGGTCCCCAATGAGCAGTTCTTC. The chain links TRBV3-1 to TRBJ2-1; no firm D call. Between the trimmed V and J ends, which lost 1 base and 6 bases, there was a span of 7 bases. CDR3 length equals 13 residues. From germline, CDR1 is LGHDT and CDR2 YNNKEL (reference sequence).

This clonotype appeared a few times. The genes are TRBV29-1 and TRBJ1-1; D is ambiguous. V was trimmed by 0 bases and J by 0 bases, leaving 14 bases between them. CDR1 SQVTM and CDR2 ANQGSEA come from the germline V gene. The CDR3 is 16 residues long. CDR3 DNA: TGCAGCGTTGAAGATCGGAGAAACGACATGAACACTGAAGCTTTCTTT. Protein: CSVEDRRNDMNTEAFF.

The CDR3 here is CSVEGTWGSEQYF. CDR3 bases: TGCAGCGTTGAGGGGACATGGGGTTCCGAGCAGTACTTC. The chain combines TRBV29-1 with TRBJ2-7, with D possibly matching TRBD1 (6 bases). Between the trimmed V and J ends, which lost 3 bases and 6 bases, there was a span of 15 bases. The CDR3 totals 13 residues. CDR1 is SQVTM and CDR2 is ANQGSEA in the germline V gene.

The chain recombines TRBV10-3 with TRBJ2-2; D may be TRBD2 (5 bases). Germline V gives CDR1 ENHRY, CDR2 SYGVKD. The ends were cut back, 4 bases at V and 0 bases at J, with 12 bases in the middle. This CDR3 is built from 16 residues. CDR3 sequence (DNA): TGTGCCATCAGTGGTAGAGGGCAGACGAACACCGGGGAGCTGTTTTTT. Translating it yields CAISGRGQTNTGELFF.

The chain joins TRBV9 to TRBJ2-1, with TRBD1 as a possible D gene (5 bases). Germline V gene lookup returns CDR1 SGDLS and CDR2 YYNGEE. The ends were cut back, 0 bases at V and 4 bases at J, with 14 bases in the middle. This CDR3 is 16 amino acids long. The CDR3: CASSVGGVTEYNEQFF. DNA for the CDR3: TGTGCCAGCAGCGTAGGTGGGGTGACAGAATACAATGAGCAGTTCTTC.

The chain joins TRBV2 to TRBJ1-2; possibly TRBD1 for D (6 bases). CDR3 size: 12 residues. V shed 3 bases and J shed 5 bases, with 7 bases lying between them. Germline V CDR1 and CDR2: SNHLY, FYNNEI. The CDR3 nucleotides read TGTGCCAGCAGTGAGCAGGGGTATGGCTACACCTTC. It yields the protein CASSEQGYGYTF.

This clonotype was observed a few times. This chain connects TRBV6-2 or TRBV6-3 to TRBJ1-5, with 7 bases fitting TRBD1. The CDR3 consists of 16 residues. The V gene's germline CDR1 is MNHEY and CDR2 SVGEGT. V was clipped by 7 bases and J by 0 bases; unmatched bases: 9. CDR3 in amino acids: CASKTRGINSNQPQHF. The CDR3 nucleotides are TGTGCCAGCAAGACCAGGGGGATCAATAGCAATCAGCCCCAGCATTTT.

This clonotype was observed a handful of times. The V call is TRBV28, the J call TRBJ2-7; no reliable D call. The CDR3 is 12 residues long. V shed 6 bases and J shed 4 bases, with 10 bases lying between them. CDR1 MDHEN and CDR2 SYDVKM come from the germline V gene. The CDR3 spells CASSPVRYEQYF. CDR3 bases: TGTGCCAGCAGCCCGGTCCGTTACGAGCAGTACTTC.

This chain links TRBV12-2 with TRBJ1-1; the DNA was not used to check the table's D call, TRBD1. TRBV12-2 is tagged as a pseudogene. There are 16 residues in the CDR3. The chain's CDR3 is CASRLGADRDRTEAFF. The CDR3 nucleotides are TGTGCAAGTCGCTTAGGGGCGGACAGGGATCGCACTGAAGCTTTCTTT.

This chain joins TRBV5-1 and TRBJ2-2, with 9 nucleotides matching TRBD1. Germline V gene sequence: CDR1 SGHRS, CDR2 YFSETQ. Trimming at V came to 3 bases and at J to 2 bases, leaving 5 bases not matched to a gene. The CDR3 totals 16 residues. As DNA, the CDR3 is TGCGCCAGCAGCTGGACAGGGGCGAGTAACACCGGGGAGCTGTTTTTT. This translates into CASSWTGASNTGELFF.

The V and J genes are TRBV7-2 and TRBJ1-1; 7 bases map to TRBD1. The CDR3 has 16 amino acids. Germline V gene lookup returns CDR1 SGHTA and CDR2 FQGNSA. Losses at the gene ends were 0 bases for V and 4 bases for J; bases not matched to a gene: 8. The CDR3 sequence: CASSLATGAGGTEAFF. The CDR3 DNA follows: TGTGCCAGCAGCTTAGCCACAGGGGCAGGGGGCACTGAAGCTTTCTTT.

Notes on this clonotype: Without the conserved terminal phenylalanine or tryptophan, this CDR3 likely stems from a read error. This sequence joins TRBV7-2 and TRBJ2-5, with D possibly being TRBD2 (6 bases). The V and J ends lost 1 base and 5 bases respectively, with 8 bases between them. CDR1 SGHTA and CDR2 FQGNSA come from the germline V gene. This CDR3 has 13 amino acids. CDR3 loop: CASSLVEGETQYY. As DNA, the CDR3 is TGTGCCAGCAGCTTAGTGGAGGGCGAGACCCAGTACTAC.

The chain links TRBV5-5 to TRBJ2-6; TRBD1 aligns across 7 bases. Germline lookup yields CDR1 SGHKS and CDR2 YYEKEE (reference sequence). The CDR3 is made up of 15 amino acids. Trimming at V came to 6 bases and at J to 4 bases, leaving 7 bases not matched to a gene. CDR3 in DNA: TGTGCCAGCAACGAGGGGGCGCTCGGGGCCAACGTCCTGACTTTC. It yields the protein CASNEGALGANVLTF. Full variable domain (missing parts from reference TRBV5-5 and TRBJ2-6): DAGVTQSPTHLIKTRGQQVTLRCSPISGHKSVSWYQQVLGQGPQFIFQYYEKEERGRGNFPDRFSARQFPNYSSELNVNALLLGDSALYLCASNEGALGANVLTFGAGSRLTVL.

This clonotype was counted only a few times. The chain employs TRBV29-1 and TRBJ1-1; TRBD1 is a possible D gene (6 bases). Germline CDR1 and CDR2: SQVTM and ANQGSEA. This CDR3 contains 12 residues. V lost 7 bases and J lost 1, with 10 bases in between. In DNA, the CDR3 is TGCAGCGCCACAGGGCCGAACACTGAAGCTTTCTTT. This gives the protein CSATGPNTEAFF.

The rearrangement uses TRBV28 and TRBJ2-7; D is possibly TRBD2 (6 bases). Germline V lookup: CDR1 MDHEN, CDR2 SYDVKM. The CDR3 has 17 amino acids. V lost 7 bases to trimming and J lost 7 bases, with 29 bases between them. CDR3 coding DNA: TGTGCCAGCATCCCCTCCGGCCCGACCGGCCCGGGAGAAGAGCAGTACTTC. Translation: CASIPSGPTGPGEEQYF.

The chain couples TRBV7-9 to TRBJ2-3; D gene uncertain. This CDR3 spans 13 amino acids. The V and J ends lost 2 bases and 2 bases respectively, with 5 bases between them. Looked up from germline, CDR1 is SEHNR and CDR2 is FQNEAQ (reference sequence). Here the CDR3 DNA reads TGTGCCAGCAGCTTAAGCGCCACAGATACGCAGTATTTT. It yields the protein CASSLSATDTQYF.